This T cell receptor (beta chain) originates from a study of blood T cell repertoires in COVID-19. Study summary: Sites across the United States, Italy and Spain contributed samples from acute and convalescent COVID-19. The analysed material was cDNA or gDNA that came from T cells, B-cell-depleted T cells, or PBMCs.

Germline-derived CDR1 and CDR2 are MGHRA and YSYEKL. The V segment lost 0 bases and the J segment 6 bases; nucleotides outside the gene matches: 2. The CDR3 runs 13 residues. Authors' processing steps: Estimation of nucleated cell counts relied on the amplification of reference gene primers. The data were produced by immunoSEQ multiplex PCR, yet TCRdb's version contains in-frame clones alone and is incomplete. D and trimming were read from the DNA, whereas the V and J calls and clone size are those reported in that table. This table has under 50,000 clones, 92% appearing once. The chain couples TRBV4-1 to TRBJ2-7, with TRBD2 identical over 7 bases. The sequenced material came from peripheral blood. The receptor's source is a human donor in a cohort sampled during active COVID-19. CDR3 in DNA: TGCGCCAGCAGCCAAGATGAGCGGGGCGAGCAGTACTTC. The encoded protein is CASSQDERGEQYF.